A selection of T cell receptor beta chains follows, all from one sample in a study of blood T cells in healthy people across ages. Each CDR3 protein is one row after TCRdb ran MiXCR on the 5' RACE reads. The sample holds about 800,000 distinct CDR3 sequences; about 25% are singletons and the top ten take approximately 4%. The same data also went into a second study, on T cells of mothers and their children.

The specimen sequenced was blood. The source is a boy between 10 and 17 years old in good health. Both conserved end residues are part of each CDR3. The D gene is left open where the match is weak. Size is omitted from some rows. Given values are once, few, many or a class for expanded clones.

- | TRBJ2-3 | TRBV6-2/TRBV6-3 | - | TGTGCCTGCAGTTTGACGAGTGGAACAGATACGCAGTATTTT | CACSLTSGTDTQYF
TRBD1 | TRBJ2-3 | TRBV5-1 | - | TGCGCCAGCAGCTCGCGGGGCAGGGGGCGCGGTATGGATACGCAGTATTTT | CASSSRGRGRGMDTQYF
TRBD1 | TRBJ1-4 | TRBV28 | few | TGTGCCAGCAGTTTTTTGGGGACAGGGGAAAAACTGTTTTTT | CASSFLGTGEKLFF
TRBD2 | TRBJ2-7 | TRBV10-3 | - | TGTGCCATCAGTGAGTTTACTAGCGGGGGGGCAGGCGAGCAGTACTTC | CAISEFTSGGAGEQYF
TRBD1 | TRBJ1-2 | TRBV28 | - | TGTGCCAGCAGTGGCCCCGGGACAGGGGGCATCTATGGCTACACCTTC | CASSGPGTGGIYGYTF
TRBD1 | TRBJ1-1 | TRBV27 | - | TGTGCCAGCCGCCGGGACAGGGATGGGACTGAAGCTTTCTTT | CASRRDRDGTEAFF
- | TRBJ1-1 | TRBV12-5 | few | TGTGCTAGTTCGCTGCGGGGGCAGGGCACTGAAGCTTTCTTT | CASSLRGQGTEAFF
- | TRBJ2-5 | TRBV25-1 | - | TGTGCCAGCAGTGAATGGGCACGAGAGACCCAGTACTTC | CASSEWARETQYF
- | TRBJ2-5 | TRBV4-1 | - | TGCGCCAGCAGCCAAGATAGGCGGAGGGAGCAGTACTTC | CASSQDRRREQYF
- | TRBJ1-1 | TRBV29-1 | few | TGCAGCATAACAGGGACTGAAGCTTTCTTT | CSITGTEAFF
- | TRBJ1-1 | TRBV24-1 | - | TGTGCCACCAGTGAGGGGGTGTACACTGAAGCTTTCTTT | CATSEGVYTEAFF
- | TRBJ2-7 | TRBV29-1 | few | TGCAGCGTTGAACCCAGGGGTTCCTACGAGCAGTACTTC | CSVEPRGSYEQYF
- | TRBJ2-1 | TRBV18 | few | TGTGCCAGCTCAACGAACAGGGATAGTGAGCAGTTCTTC | CASSTNRDSEQFF
- | TRBJ2-1 | TRBV6-5 | many | TGTGCCAGCAGTTACTCGGGCGGCTACAATGAGCAGTTCTTC | CASSYSGGYNEQFF
TRBD2 | TRBJ2-2 | TRBV11-1 | - | TGTGCCAGCAGAGGGACTAGCGGCGGGGAGCTGTTTTTT | CASRGTSGGELFF
TRBD1 | TRBJ2-5 | TRBV10-3 | - | TGTGCCATCAGACTTGGGACAGGTCAAGAGACCCAGTACTTC | CAIRLGTGQETQYF
- | TRBJ2-5 | TRBV12-3/TRBV12-4 | once | TGTGCCAGCAGTTTACCGGCGCACCAAGAGACCCAGTACTTC | CASSLPAHQETQYF
- | TRBJ2-1 | TRBV7-9 | - | TGTGCCAGCAGCTTAGAAGTAGAAAGTCTCGTCGATGAGCAGTTCTTC | CASSLEVESLVDEQFF
- | TRBJ1-3 | TRBV6-2/TRBV6-3 | - | TGTGCCAGCAGTTACTCAACATTCGGAAACACCATATATTTT | CASSYSTFGNTIYF
- | TRBJ2-2 | TRBV9 | - | TGTGCCAGCAGCGTAGTTAGCGCCGCGAACACCGGGGAGCTGTTTTTT | CASSVVSAANTGELFF
- | TRBJ2-1 | TRBV18 | few | TGTGCCAGCTCACCGGACATGGTATCGTACAATGAGCAGTTCTTC | CASSPDMVSYNEQFF
- | TRBJ2-2 | TRBV29-1 | once | TGCAGCGTTTTAGGGCAGGGGAACACCGGGGAGCTGTTTTTT | CSVLGQGNTGELFF
TRBD2 | TRBJ2-1 | TRBV2 | - | TGTGCCAGCAGCCCCAGCGGACTAGCGGGGATTGAGCAGTTCTTC | CASSPSGLAGIEQFF
- | TRBJ2-7 | TRBV7-2 | once | TGTGCCAGCAGCTTAGCAATGGACTACGAGCAGTACTTC | CASSLAMDYEQYF
- | TRBJ2-3 | TRBV20-1 | few | TGCAGTGCTGCAGATACGCAGTATTTT | CSAADTQYF
- | TRBJ2-3 | TRBV12-3/TRBV12-4 | - | TGTGCCAGCAGAATCAATAATGGAGCAGATATGCAGTATTTT | CASRINNGADMQYF
- | TRBJ2-7 | TRBV20-1 | - | TGCAGTGCAAGGGGGGCCAGCGACGAGCAGTACTTC | CSARGASDEQYF
- | TRBJ2-5 | TRBV12-3/TRBV12-4 | few | TGTGCCAGCAGTCTCAACCTCGGGAGCATCAACCAATGGGAGACCCAGTACTTC | CASSLNLGSINQWETQYF
- | TRBJ1-4 | TRBV4-2 | few | TGTGCCAGCAGCCAAGATCCCCCAGGGGCAGGAGAAAAACTGTTTTTT | CASSQDPPGAGEKLFF
- | TRBJ2-5 | TRBV5-1 | - | TGCGCCAGCAGCTTGGGGACAAACTGGGCAGAGACCCAGTACTTC | CASSLGTNWAETQYF
TRBD2 | TRBJ2-3 | TRBV4-1 | - | TGCGCCAGCAGCCATTCGTCTAGCGGGAGTCCAGATACGCAGTATTTT | CASSHSSSGSPDTQYF
TRBD2 | TRBJ2-3 | TRBV20-1 | - | TGCAGTGCTAGAGATAGCGGGAGGGCGAAGGATACGCAGTATTTT | CSARDSGRAKDTQYF
- | TRBJ2-5 | TRBV28 | many | TGTGCCAGCACCCTGTGGGTAGGCGGAGAGACCCAGTACTTC | CASTLWVGGETQYF
TRBD2 | TRBJ2-3 | TRBV20-1 | - | TGCAGTGCTAGAGCTAGCGGGGGGACTAGCACAGATACGCAGTATTTT | CSARASGGTSTDTQYF
- | TRBJ2-3 | TRBV12-2 | few | TGTGCAAGTCGCCCCTGCCTACTAGCGGGAGCCCCAGATACGCAGTATTTT | CASRPCLLAGAPDTQYF
TRBD2 | TRBJ2-3 | TRBV6-1 | few | TGTGCCAGCAGTGGGGCTAGCGGGTACACAGATACGCAGTATTTT | CASSGASGYTDTQYF
- | TRBJ1-1 | TRBV5-5 | few | TGTGCCAGCAGCACGGCTCGGGGGAACACTGAAGCTTTCTTT | CASSTARGNTEAFF
- | TRBJ2-7 | TRBV7-6 | few | TGTGCCAGCAGCTTAAGGCCTCAGGAGGTCGGATACGAGCAGTACTTC | CASSLRPQEVGYEQYF